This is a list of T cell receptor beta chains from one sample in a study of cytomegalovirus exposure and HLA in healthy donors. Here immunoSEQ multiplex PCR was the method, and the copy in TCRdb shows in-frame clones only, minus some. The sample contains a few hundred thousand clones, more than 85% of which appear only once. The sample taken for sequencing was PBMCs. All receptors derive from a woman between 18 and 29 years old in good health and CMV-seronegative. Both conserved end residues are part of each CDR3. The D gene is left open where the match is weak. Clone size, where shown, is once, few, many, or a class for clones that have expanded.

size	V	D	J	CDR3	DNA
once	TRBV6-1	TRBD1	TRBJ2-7	CASKDRAEQYF	TGTGCCAGCAAGGACAGGGCCGAGCAGTACTTC
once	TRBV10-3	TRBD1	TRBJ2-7	CAISALGTGTYEQYF	TGTGCCATCAGTGCCCTCGGGACAGGGACCTACGAGCAGTACTTC
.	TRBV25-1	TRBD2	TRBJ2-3	CASNYAGGPSDTQYF	TGTGCCAGCAACTATGCGGGAGGGCCTTCGGATACGCAGTATTTT
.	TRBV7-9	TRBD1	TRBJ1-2	CASSSDRVDGYTF	TGTGCCAGCAGCTCGGACAGGGTTGATGGCTACACCTTC
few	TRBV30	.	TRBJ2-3	CAWSLSGSTDTQYF	TGTGCCTGGAGTCTCAGCGGGAGCACAGATACGCAGTATTTT
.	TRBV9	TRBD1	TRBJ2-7	CASSGRGQGLNEQYF	TGTGCCAGCAGCGGACGCGGACAGGGGCTGAACGAGCAGTACTTC
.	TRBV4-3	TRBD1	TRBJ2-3	CASSQQDRVADTQYF	TGCGCCAGCAGCCAACAGGACAGGGTCGCAGATACGCAGTATTTT
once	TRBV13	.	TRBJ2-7	CASSLGLTSPEQYF	TGTGCCAGCAGCTTAGGCCTAACTAGTCCCGAGCAGTACTTC
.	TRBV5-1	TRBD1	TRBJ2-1	CASSSTLQGASWNEQFF	TGCGCCAGCAGCTCAACCCTACAGGGGGCGTCTTGGAATGAGCAGTTCTTC
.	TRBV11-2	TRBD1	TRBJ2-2	CASSSDRGKWTGELFF	TGTGCCAGCAGCAGTGACAGGGGGAAATGGACCGGGGAGCTGTTTTTT
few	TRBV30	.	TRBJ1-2	CAWSVTGLVRATNYGYTF	TGTGCCTGGAGTGTGACAGGCCTCGTCCGGGCCACTAACTATGGCTACACCTTC
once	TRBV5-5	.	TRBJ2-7	CASSLAAGDTYEQYF	TGTGCCAGCAGCTTGGCTGCGGGGGACACCTACGAGCAGTACTTC
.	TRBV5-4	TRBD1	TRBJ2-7	CASSWTGGYEQYF	TGTGCCAGCAGCTGGACAGGGGGCTACGAGCAGTACTTC
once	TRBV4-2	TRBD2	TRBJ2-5	CASSPLAGGLGQTQYF	TGTGCCAGCAGCCCCTTAGCGGGGGGGCTGGGACAGACCCAGTACTTC
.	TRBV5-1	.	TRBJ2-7	CASSFGQGGTYEQYF	TGCGCCAGCAGCTTCGGCCAGGGGGGAACCTACGAGCAGTACTTC
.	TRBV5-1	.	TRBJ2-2	CASSLGQNTGELFF	TGCGCCAGCAGCTTGGGACAGAACACCGGGGAGCTGTTTTTT
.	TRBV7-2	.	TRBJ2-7	CASSSSGLGYEQYF	TGTGCCAGCAGCTCCTCGGGGTTGGGGTACGAGCAGTACTTC
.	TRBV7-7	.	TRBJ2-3	CASSLGLSTGPDTQYF	TGTGCCAGCAGCTTAGGTCTGAGTACCGGTCCGGATACGCAGTATTTT
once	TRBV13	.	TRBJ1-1	CASSSLRTPNTEAFF	TGTGCCAGCAGCTCCCTTCGTACACCGAACACTGAAGCTTTCTTT
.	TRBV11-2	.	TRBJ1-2	CASSLFSNYGYTF	TGTGCCAGCAGCTTATTCAGTAACTATGGCTACACCTTC
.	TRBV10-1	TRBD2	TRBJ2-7	CASSEVLAGGDAPPGYEQYF	TGCGCCAGCAGTGAGGTCCTAGCGGGAGGTGATGCTCCTCCCGGGTACGAGCAGTACTTC
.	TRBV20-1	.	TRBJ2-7	CSTRDSYEQYF	TGCAGTACCAGGGACTCCTACGAGCAGTACTTC
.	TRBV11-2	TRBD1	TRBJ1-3	CASSQWTGFLISGNTIYF	TGTGCCAGCAGCCAATGGACAGGGTTCCTCATTTCTGGAAACACCATATATTTT
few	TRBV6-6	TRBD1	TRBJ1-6	CASRIQGQNSPLHF	TGTGCCAGCAGGATACAGGGGCAGAATTCACCCCTCCACTTT
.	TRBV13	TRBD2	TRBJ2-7	CASSLGLAGVPFPYEQYF	TGTGCCAGCAGCTTAGGACTAGCGGGAGTACCGTTTCCCTACGAGCAGTACTTC
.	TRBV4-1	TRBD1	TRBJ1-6	CASSLGTGVTGNSPLHF	TGCGCCAGCAGCCTCGGGACAGGGGTGACGGGTAATTCACCCCTCCACTTT
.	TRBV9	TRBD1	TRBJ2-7	CASSVAGRGTYEQYF	TGTGCCAGCAGCGTCGCCGGCAGGGGGACCTACGAGCAGTACTTC